The T cell receptor beta chain described here comes from a study of cytomegalovirus exposure and HLA in healthy donors. CDR1 and CDR2 (germline): KGHSH, LQKENI. Trimming removed 2 bases at V and 0 bases at J, with 10 bases between. The CDR3 has 16 amino acids. On this clone: Antigen: not known.

Clones were sequenced by immunoSEQ multiplex PCR, and TCRdb holds only the in-frame ones, with some missing. The sample has 150,000 to 200,000 clones, around nine tenths seen once. Study observations and caveats: Specific recognition of CMV antigens was confirmed in vitro for a few chains (all CMV-associated). Cytomegalovirus association was listed for around 170 TCR beta chains. For cytomegalovirus status, the classifier reportedly gave diagnoses with high specificity and sensitivity. That first-cohort TCR clusters tended to co-occur in the 90 to 150 validation repertoires was found in a later analysis.

The chain couples TRBV18 to TRBJ1-4, with a tentative D call TRBD1 (6 bases). Sequenced sample: PBMCs. The sequence was collected from a woman aged 25-40 years in good health and CMV-seronegative. The CDR3 reads CASSPSGGATNEKLFF. For the CDR3, the DNA is TGTGCCAGCTCACCATCGGGGGGCGCAACTAATGAAAAACTGTTTTTT.